This TCR beta chain was recovered during a study of blood T cell repertoires in COVID-19. CDR1 and CDR2 from the germline V gene are SGHAT and FQDESV (reference sequence). Trimming at V came to 4 bases and at J to 5 bases, leaving 6 bases not matched to a gene. The CDR3 contains 15 residues. The data were produced by immunoSEQ multiplex PCR, yet TCRdb's version contains in-frame clones alone and is incomplete. The sample has nearly 110,000 clones; 80% are singletons. Only one count was recorded for this clone. The rearrangement uses TRBV11-1 and TRBJ2-1; 9 bases fit TRBD1. The sequence derives from a man between 70 and 80 years old with acute or convalescent COVID-19. The sequenced material came from peripheral blood. The CDR3 DNA follows: TGTGCCAGCAGCTCCGGGACAGGGCTGGACAATGAGCAGTTCTTC. Amino acid sequence: CASSSGTGLDNEQFF.